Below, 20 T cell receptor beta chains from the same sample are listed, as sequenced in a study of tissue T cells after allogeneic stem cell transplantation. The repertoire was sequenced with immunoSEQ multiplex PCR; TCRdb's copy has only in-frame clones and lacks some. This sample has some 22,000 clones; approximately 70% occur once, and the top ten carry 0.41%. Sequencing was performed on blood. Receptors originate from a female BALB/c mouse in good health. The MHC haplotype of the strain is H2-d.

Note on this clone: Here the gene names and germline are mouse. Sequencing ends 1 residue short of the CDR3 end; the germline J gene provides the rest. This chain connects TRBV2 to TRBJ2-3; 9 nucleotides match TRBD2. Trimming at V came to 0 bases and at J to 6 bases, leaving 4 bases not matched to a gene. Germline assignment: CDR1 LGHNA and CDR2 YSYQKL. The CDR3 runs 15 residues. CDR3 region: CASSQDGGTGETLYF. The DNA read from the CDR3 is TGTGCCAGCAGCCAAGATGGGGGGACTGGGGAAACGCTGTAT.

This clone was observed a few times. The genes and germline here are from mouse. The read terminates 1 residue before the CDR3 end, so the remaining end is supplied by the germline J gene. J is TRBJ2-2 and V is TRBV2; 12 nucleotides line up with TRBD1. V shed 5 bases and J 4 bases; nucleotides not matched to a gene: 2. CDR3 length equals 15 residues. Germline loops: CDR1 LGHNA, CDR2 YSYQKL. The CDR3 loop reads CASSWGQGATGQLYF. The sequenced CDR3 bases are TGTGCCAGCAGCTGGGGACAGGGGGCCACCGGGCAGCTCTAC.

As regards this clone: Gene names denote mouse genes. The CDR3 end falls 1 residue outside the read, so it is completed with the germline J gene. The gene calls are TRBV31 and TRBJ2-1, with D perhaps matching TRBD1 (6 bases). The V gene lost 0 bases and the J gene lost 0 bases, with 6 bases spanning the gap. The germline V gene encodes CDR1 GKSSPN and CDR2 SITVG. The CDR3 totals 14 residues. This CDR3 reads CAWSLGGNYAEQFF. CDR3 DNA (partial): TGTGCCTGGAGTCTAGGGGGTAACTATGCTGAGCAGTTC.

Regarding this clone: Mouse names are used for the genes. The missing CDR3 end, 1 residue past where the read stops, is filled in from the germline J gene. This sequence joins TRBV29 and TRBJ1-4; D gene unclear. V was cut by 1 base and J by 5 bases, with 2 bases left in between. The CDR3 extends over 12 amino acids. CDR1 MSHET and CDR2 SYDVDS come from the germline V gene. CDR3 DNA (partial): TGTGCTAGCAGTTTATGGAACGAAAGATTATTT. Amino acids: CASSLWNERLF. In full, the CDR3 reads CASSLWNERLFF. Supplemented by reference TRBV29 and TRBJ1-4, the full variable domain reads DMKVTQMPRYLIKRMGENVLLECGQDMSHETMYWYRQDPGLGLQLIYISYDVDSNSEGDIPKGYRVSRKKREHFSLILDSAKTNQTSVYFCASSLWNERLFFGHGTKLSVL.

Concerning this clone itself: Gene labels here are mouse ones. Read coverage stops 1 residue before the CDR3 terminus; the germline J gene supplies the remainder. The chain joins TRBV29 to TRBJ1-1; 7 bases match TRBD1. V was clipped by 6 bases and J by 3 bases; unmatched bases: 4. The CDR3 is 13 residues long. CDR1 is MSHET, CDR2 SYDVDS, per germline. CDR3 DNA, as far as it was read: TGTGCTAGCAGGGGGACAGCCTACACAGAAGTCTTC. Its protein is CASRGTAYTEVF. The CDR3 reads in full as CASRGTAYTEVFF.

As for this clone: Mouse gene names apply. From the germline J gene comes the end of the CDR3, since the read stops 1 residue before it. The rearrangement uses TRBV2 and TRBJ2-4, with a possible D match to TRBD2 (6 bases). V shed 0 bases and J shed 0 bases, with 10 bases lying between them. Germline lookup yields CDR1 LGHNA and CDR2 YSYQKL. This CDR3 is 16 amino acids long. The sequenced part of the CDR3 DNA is TGTGCCAGCAGCCAAGACCTGGGGCTTAGTCAAAACACCTTGTAC. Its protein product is CASSQDLGLSQNTLY. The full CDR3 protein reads CASSQDLGLSQNTLYF.

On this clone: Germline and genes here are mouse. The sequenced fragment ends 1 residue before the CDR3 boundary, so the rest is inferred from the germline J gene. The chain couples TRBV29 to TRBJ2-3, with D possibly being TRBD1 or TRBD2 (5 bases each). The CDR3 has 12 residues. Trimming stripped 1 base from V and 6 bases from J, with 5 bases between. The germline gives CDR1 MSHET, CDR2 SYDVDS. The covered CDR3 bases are TGTGCTAGCAGTTTATGGGGCGAAACGCTGTAT. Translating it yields CASSLWGETLY. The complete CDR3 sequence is CASSLWGETLYF.

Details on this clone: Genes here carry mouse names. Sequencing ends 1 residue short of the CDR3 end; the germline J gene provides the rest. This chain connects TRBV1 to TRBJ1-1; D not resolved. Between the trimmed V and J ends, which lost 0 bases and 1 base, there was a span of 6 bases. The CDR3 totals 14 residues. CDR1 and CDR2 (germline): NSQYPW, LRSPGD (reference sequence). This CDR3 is CTCSADLWNTEVFF. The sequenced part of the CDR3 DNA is TGCACCTGCAGTGCAGATCTCTGGAACACAGAAGTCTTC.

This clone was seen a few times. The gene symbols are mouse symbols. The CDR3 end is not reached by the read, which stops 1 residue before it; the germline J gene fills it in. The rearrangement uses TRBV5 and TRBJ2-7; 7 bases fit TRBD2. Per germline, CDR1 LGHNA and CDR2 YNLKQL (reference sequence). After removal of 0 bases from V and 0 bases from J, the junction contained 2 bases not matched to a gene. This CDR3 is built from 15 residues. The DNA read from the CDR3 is TGTGCCAGCAGCCAAGACCTGGGGGTCTCCTATGAACAGTAC. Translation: CASSQDLGVSYEQY. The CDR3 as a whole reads CASSQDLGVSYEQYF.

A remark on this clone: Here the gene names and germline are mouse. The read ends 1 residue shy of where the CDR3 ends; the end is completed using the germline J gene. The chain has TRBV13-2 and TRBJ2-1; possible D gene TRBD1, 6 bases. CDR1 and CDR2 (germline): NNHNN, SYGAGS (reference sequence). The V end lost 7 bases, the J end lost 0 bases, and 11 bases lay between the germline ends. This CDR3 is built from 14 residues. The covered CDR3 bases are TGTGCCAGCAGGAGGGACAATAACTATGCTGAGCAGTTC. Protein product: CASRRDNNYAEQF. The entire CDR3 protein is CASRRDNNYAEQFF.

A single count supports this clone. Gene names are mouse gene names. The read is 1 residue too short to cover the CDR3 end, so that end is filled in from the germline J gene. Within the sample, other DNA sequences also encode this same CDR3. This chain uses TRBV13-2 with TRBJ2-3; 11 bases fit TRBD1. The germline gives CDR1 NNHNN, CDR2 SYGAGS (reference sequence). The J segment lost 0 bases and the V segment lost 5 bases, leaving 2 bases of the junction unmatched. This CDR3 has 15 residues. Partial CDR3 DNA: TGTGCCAGCGGCGGACAGGGGGCTAGTGCAGAAACGCTGTAT. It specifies CASGGQGASAETLY. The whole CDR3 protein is CASGGQGASAETLYF.

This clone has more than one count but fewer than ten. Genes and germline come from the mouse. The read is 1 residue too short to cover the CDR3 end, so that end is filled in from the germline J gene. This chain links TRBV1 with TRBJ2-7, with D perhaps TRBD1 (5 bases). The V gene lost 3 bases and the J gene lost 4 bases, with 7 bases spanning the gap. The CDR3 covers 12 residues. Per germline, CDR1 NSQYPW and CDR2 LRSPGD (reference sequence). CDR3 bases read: TGCACCTGCAGTGCCGACAGATATGAACAGTAC. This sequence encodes CTCSADRYEQY. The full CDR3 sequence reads CTCSADRYEQYF.

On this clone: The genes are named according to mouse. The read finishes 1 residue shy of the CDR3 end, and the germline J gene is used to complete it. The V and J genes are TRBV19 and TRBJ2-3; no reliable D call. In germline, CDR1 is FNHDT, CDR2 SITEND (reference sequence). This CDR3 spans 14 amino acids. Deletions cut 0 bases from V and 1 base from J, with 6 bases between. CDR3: CASSIEAGAETLYF. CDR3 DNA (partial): TGTGCCAGCAGTATAGAGGCAGGTGCAGAAACGCTGTAT.

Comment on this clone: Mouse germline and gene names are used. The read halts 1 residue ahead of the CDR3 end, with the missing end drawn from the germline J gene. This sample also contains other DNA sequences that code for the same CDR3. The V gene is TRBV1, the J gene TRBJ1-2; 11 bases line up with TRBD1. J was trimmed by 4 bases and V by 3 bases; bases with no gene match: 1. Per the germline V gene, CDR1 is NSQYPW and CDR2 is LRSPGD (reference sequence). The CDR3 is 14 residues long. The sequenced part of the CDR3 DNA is TGCACCTGCAGTGCCGGGACAGGGGGCTCCGACTACACC. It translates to CTCSAGTGGSDYT. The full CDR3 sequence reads CTCSAGTGGSDYTF.

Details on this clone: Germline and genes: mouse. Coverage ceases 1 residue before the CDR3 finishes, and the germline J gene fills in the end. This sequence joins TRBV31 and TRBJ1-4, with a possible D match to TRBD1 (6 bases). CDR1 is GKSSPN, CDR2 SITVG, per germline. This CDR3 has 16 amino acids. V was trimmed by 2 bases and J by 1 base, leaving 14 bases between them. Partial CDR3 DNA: TGTGCCTGGAGTTCCCGGCAGGGGAATTCCAACGAAAGATTATTT. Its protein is CAWSSRQGNSNERLF. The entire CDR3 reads CAWSSRQGNSNERLFF.

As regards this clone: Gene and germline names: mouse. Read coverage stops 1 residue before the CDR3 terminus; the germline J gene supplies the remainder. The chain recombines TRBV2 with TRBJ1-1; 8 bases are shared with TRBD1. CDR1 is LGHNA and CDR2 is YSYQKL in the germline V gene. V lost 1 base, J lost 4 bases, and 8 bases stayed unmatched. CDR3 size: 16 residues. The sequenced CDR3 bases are TGTGCCAGCAGCCAAGTGGGCAGGGGGCTAGGCACAGAAGTCTTC. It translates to CASSQVGRGLGTEVF. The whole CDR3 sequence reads CASSQVGRGLGTEVFF.

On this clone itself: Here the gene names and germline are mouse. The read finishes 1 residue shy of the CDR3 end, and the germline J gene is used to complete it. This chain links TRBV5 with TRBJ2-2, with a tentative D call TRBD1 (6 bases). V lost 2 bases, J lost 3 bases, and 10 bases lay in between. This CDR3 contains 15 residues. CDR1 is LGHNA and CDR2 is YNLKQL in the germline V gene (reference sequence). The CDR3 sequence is CASSQQGSDTGQLYF. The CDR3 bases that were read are TGTGCCAGCAGCCAACAGGGGAGCGACACCGGGCAGCTCTAC.

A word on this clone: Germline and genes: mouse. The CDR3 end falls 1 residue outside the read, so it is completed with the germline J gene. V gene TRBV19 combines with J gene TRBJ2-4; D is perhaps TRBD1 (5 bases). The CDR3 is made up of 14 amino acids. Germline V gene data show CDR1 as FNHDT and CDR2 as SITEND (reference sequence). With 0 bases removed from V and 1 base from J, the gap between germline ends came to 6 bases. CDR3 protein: CASSIGRGQNTLYF. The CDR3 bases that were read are TGTGCCAGCAGTATAGGCAGGGGTCAAAACACCTTGTAC.

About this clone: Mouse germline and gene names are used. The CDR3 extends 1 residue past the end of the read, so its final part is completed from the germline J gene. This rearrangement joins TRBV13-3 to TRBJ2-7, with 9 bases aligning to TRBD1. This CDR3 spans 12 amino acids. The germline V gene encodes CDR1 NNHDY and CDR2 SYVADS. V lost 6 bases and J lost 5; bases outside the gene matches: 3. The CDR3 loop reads CASKQGAHEQYF. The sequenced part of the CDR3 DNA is TGTGCCAGCAAACAGGGGGCCCATGAACAGTAC.

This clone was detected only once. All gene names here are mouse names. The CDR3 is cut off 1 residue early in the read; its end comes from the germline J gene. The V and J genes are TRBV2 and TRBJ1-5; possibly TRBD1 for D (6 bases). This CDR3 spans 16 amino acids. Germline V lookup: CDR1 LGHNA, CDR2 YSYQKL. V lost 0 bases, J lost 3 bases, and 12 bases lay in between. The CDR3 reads CASSQDIGTPNQAPLF. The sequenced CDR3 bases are TGTGCCAGCAGCCAAGACATCGGGACACCCAACCAGGCTCCGCTT. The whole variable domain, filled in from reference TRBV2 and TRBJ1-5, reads DPKIIQKPKYLVAVTGSEKILICEQYLGHNAMYWYRQSAKKPLEFMFSYSYQKLMDNQTASSRFQPQSSKKNHLDLQITALKPDDSATYFCASSQDIGTPNQAPLFGEGTRLSVL.